The clone carrying this TCR beta chain was detected many times. Its antigen is currently unknown. This specimen belongs to a study of T-cell reconstitution after alpha-beta-depleted transplantation in children. This CDR3 comprises 17 residues. V was clipped by 5 bases and J by 7 bases; unmatched bases: 19. The germline gives CDR1 SEHNR, CDR2 FQNEAQ (reference sequence). Study-wide findings and caveats: Newly produced T cells mostly provided counts and TCRbeta diversity after one year, as hyperexpanded clones declined. Expanded clones from the graft, numbering several hundred, reportedly supplied alpha-beta T cells about two months after transplant.

Unique molecular identifiers were built into the TCRbeta library. TCRdb re-analysed the PCR reads in MiXCR, keeping a single row per CDR3 protein. This sample carries 400,000 to 550,000 distinct CDR3 sequences, roughly 10% of them seen once, and the ten largest clones take just over 2%. The clonotype comes from a child aged 2 to 15 with inherited bone marrow failure, due to receive a stem cell transplant. The sample here was PBMCs, taken before TCRalphabeta/CD19-depleted stem cell transplant. V usage is TRBV7-9 and J usage is TRBJ2-7, with TRBD2 identical over 8 bases. Written as DNA, the CDR3 is TGTGCCAGCAGCCAGAACTTGAAGCGGGAGCGAGTGCGAGAGCAGTACTTC. Protein sequence: CASSQNLKRERVREQYF.